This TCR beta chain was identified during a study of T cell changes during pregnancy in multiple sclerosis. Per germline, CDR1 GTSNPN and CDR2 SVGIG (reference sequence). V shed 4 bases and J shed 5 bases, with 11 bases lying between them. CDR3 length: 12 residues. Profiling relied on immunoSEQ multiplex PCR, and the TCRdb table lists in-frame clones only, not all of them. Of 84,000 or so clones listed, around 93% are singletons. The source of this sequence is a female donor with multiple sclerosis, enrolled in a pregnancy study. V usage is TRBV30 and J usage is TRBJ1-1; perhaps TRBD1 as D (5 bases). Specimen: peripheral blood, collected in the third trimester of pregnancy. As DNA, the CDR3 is TGTGCCTGGATGGGGGGGAGGACTGAAGCTTTCTTT. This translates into CAWMGGRTEAFF.